The present T cell receptor (beta chain) was sequenced within a study of blood T cell repertoires in COVID-19. Profiling relied on immunoSEQ multiplex PCR, and the TCRdb table lists in-frame clones only, not all of them. The sample comprises approximately 280,000 clones, 85% of which are singletons, and around 2.3% rests with the top ten. Looked up from germline, CDR1 is LNHDA and CDR2 is SQIVND (reference sequence). The CDR3 runs to 11 residues. Trimming shortened V by 4 bases and J by 5 bases, and 4 bases separated the two germline ends. This chain uses TRBV19 with TRBJ2-3; D remains unclear. The material sequenced was PBMCs or T cells enriched from blood (not recorded which). The TCR sequence derives from a woman aged 50 to 65 who had recovered from COVID-19. The CDR3 loop is CASSTLDTQYF. CDR3 sequence (DNA): TGTGCCAGTAGTACTTTAGATACGCAGTATTTT.